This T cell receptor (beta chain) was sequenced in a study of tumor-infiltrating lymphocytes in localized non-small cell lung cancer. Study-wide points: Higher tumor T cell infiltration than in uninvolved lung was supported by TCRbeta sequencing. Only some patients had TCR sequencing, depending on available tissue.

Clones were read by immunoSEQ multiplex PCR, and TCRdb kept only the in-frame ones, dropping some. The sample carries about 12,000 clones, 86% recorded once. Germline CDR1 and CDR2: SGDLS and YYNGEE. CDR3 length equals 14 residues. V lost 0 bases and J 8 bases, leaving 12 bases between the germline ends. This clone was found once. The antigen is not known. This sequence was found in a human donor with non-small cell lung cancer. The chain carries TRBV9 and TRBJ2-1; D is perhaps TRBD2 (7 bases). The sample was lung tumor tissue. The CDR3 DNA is TGTGCCAGCAGCGTAGGAGGGAGGGGGGATGAGCAGTTCTTC. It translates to CASSVGGRGDEQFF. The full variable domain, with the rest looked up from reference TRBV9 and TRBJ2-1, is DSGVTQTPKHLITATGQRVTLRCSPRSGDLSVYWYQQSLDQGLQFLIQYYNGEERAKGNILERFSAQQFPDLHSELNLSSLELGDSALYFCASSVGGRGDEQFFGPGTRLTVL.